These 9 T cell receptor beta chains originate from one sample sequenced in a study of blood T cell repertoires in COVID-19 (dated by TCRdb to the early 2020s). The library relied on the immunoSEQ multiplex PCR assay. Held by TCRdb, this immuneACCESS table contains in-frame sequences only and omits some clones. Under half of the omission traces to an unresolved V gene where checked; the cause of the rest is unknown. For this sample there are around 92,000 clones; just over 85% appear just once. In total, the top ten clones hold roughly 13% of the sample. Sequencing used peripheral blood. The receptors here all came from a woman in her fifties or sixties in a cohort sampled during active or convalescent COVID-19.

The chain employs TRBV5-5 and TRBJ1-2; D is ambiguous. V was trimmed by 0 bases and J by 2 bases, leaving 11 bases between them. Per germline, CDR1 SGHKS and CDR2 YYEKEE (reference sequence). CDR3 length: 15 amino acids. For the CDR3, the DNA is TGTGCCAGCAGCTTGGAGCCGTCGGTAAACTATGGCTACACCTTC. Protein: CASSLEPSVNYGYTF.

V and J are TRBV7-8 and TRBJ1-1; perhaps TRBD1 as D (5 bases). The CDR3 runs 16 residues. Between the trimmed V and J ends, which lost 5 bases and 4 bases, there was a span of 20 bases. The germline CDR1 and CDR2 sequences are SGHVS and FQNEAQ. CDR3: CASSTGLSTSGTEAFF. As DNA, the CDR3 is TGTGCCAGCAGCACGGGACTGTCGACCTCGGGCACTGAAGCTTTCTTT.

The V call is TRBV2, the J call TRBJ1-6, with a weak D call TRBD1 (5 bases). With 11 bases removed from V and 4 bases from J, the gap between germline ends came to 21 bases. The CDR3 runs 16 residues. The germline V gene has CDR1 SNHLY and CDR2 FYNNEI. This CDR3 reads CASLGDLTNYNSPLHF. The CDR3 DNA reads as TGTGCCTCTCTGGGGGACTTAACAAATTATAATTCACCCCTCCACTTT.

This chain connects TRBV5-1 to TRBJ2-2, with a weak D call TRBD1 (5 bases). Germline CDR1 reads SGHRS; CDR2 reads YFSETQ. Trimming pared 4 bases from V and 4 bases from J, leaving 20 bases between. This CDR3 is 17 amino acids long. The CDR3 bases are TGCGCCAGCAGCCCCAATTTGGGCAGGGCGACCACCGGGGAGCTGTTTTTT. Translating it yields CASSPNLGRATTGELFF.

This clone was counted between two and nine times. The chain couples TRBV6-5 to TRBJ1-2, with TRBD1 as a possible D gene (5 bases). V lost 6 bases and J lost 9, with 14 bases in between. The CDR3 has 12 amino acids. Germline values: CDR1 MNHEY, CDR2 SVGAGI. The CDR3 nucleotides read TGTGCCAGCAGGGGAGAGGGACTCCGCTACACCTTC. Translating it yields CASRGEGLRYTF.

The V call is TRBV5-6, the J call TRBJ2-6, with D hard to call. V was cut by 2 bases and J by 6 bases, with 12 bases left in between. Germline V gene data show CDR1 as SGHDT and CDR2 as YYEEEE. The CDR3 is 15 amino acids. CDR3 residues: CASSFSGGLANVLTF. Written as DNA, the CDR3 is TGTGCCAGCAGCTTCTCCGGTGGTTTGGCCAACGTCCTGACTTTC.

This clone was detected only a few times. V usage is TRBV15 and J usage is TRBJ1-2; D gene ambiguous. The CDR3 is 14 amino acids. The germline gives CDR1 LNHNV, CDR2 YYDKDF (reference sequence). Between the trimmed V and J ends, which lost 2 bases and 6 bases, there was a span of 13 bases. CDR3 nucleotide sequence: TGTGCCACCAGCAGAACCTACATGCGGGATGGCTACACCTTC. This sequence encodes CATSRTYMRDGYTF.

This chain joins TRBV7-9 and TRBJ1-1; 7 nucleotides agree with TRBD1. The CDR3 has 15 amino acids. V dropped 4 bases and J dropped 8; count of bases not matched to a gene: 13. The germline CDR1 and CDR2 sequences are SEHNR and FQNEAQ (reference sequence). The CDR3 here is CASSWTGSLITEAFF. CDR3 nucleotide sequence: TGTGCCAGCAGCTGGACAGGTTCCTTAATAACCGAAGCTTTCTTT.

V usage is TRBV18 and J usage is TRBJ1-4; D gene ambiguous. Trimming removed 2 bases at V and 0 bases at J, with 7 bases between. Per germline, CDR1 KGHSH and CDR2 LQKENI. This CDR3 is built from 15 residues. CDR3 residues: CASSPREATNEKLFF. The CDR3 nucleotides are TGTGCCAGCTCACCAAGGGAGGCAACTAATGAAAAACTGTTTTTT.